The text below deals with one T cell receptor beta chain. This sample is part of a study of long-term antiretroviral therapy in people with HIV. With survey level as its setting, the immunoSEQ assay was v3.0. Only in-frame clones appear in the TCRdb table, and some are missing; sequencing was by immunoSEQ multiplex PCR. The sample records about 20,000 clones, 82% being singletons. CDR1 is MNHEY and CDR2 is SVGAGI in the germline V gene. Germline trimming cut 7 bases from V and 3 bases from J; bases unmatched to any gene: 9. The CDR3 covers 14 residues. This sequence joins TRBV6-5 and TRBJ2-7, with 7 bases aligning to TRBD2. The source of this sequence is a man aged 35 to 55 with HIV. This sample comprised unsorted PBMCs, obtained less than 2.5 years after starting antiretroviral therapy. The CDR3 DNA is TGTGCCAGCACCTTCGACCCGGGGGGCTACGAGCAGTACTTC. Its translation is CASTFDPGGYEQYF.